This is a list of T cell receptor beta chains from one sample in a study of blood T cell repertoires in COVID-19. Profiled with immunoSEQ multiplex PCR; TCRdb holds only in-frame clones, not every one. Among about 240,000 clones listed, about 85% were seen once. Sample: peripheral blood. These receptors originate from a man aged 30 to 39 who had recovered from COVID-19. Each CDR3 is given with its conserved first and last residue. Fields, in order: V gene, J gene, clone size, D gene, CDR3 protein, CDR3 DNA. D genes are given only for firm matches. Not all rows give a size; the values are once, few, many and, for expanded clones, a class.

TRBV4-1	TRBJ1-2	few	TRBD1	CASSQQGQGVSYGYTF	TGCGCCAGCAGCCAACAAGGACAGGGGGTTAGCTATGGCTACACCTTC
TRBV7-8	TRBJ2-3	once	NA	CASSLREGNTDTQYF	TGTGCCAGCAGCTTACGGGAAGGAAACACAGATACGCAGTATTTT
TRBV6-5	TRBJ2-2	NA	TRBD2	CASRGLADPGELFF	TGTGCCAGCAGGGGACTAGCGGATCCCGGGGAGCTGTTTTTT
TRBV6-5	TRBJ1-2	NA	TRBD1	CASSDLGQEGGYTF	TGTGCCAGCAGCGACCTGGGACAGGAAGGGGGCTACACCTTC
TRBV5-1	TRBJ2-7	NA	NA	CASSFPGTPSYEQYF	TGCGCCAGCAGCTTTCCGGGGACACCATCCTACGAGCAGTACTTC
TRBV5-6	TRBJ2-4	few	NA	CASSLWDMNIQYF	TGTGCCAGCAGCTTGTGGGACATGAACATTCAGTACTTC
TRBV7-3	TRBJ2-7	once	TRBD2	CASSQAGGVDEQYF	TGTGCCAGCAGTCAAGCCGGGGGGGTCGACGAGCAGTACTTC
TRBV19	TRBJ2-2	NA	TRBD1	CAGQGAGELFF	TGTGCCGGACAGGGAGCCGGGGAGCTGTTTTTT
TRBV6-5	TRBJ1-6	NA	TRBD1	CASSFWGQGNSPLHF	TGTGCCAGCAGTTTCTGGGGACAGGGGAATTCACCCCTCCACTTT
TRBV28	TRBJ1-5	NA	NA	CASSTRPGTSDQPQHF	TGTGCCAGCAGCACACGCCCCGGGACATCCGACCAGCCCCAGCATTTT
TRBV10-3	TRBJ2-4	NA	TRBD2	CAISESGGEGGIQYF	TGTGCCATCAGTGAGTCGGGAGGGGAAGGCGGCATTCAGTACTTC
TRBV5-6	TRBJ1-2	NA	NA	CASSSGGLYGYTF	TGTGCCAGCAGCTCCGGGGGGCTTTATGGCTACACCTTC
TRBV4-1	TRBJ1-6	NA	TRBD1	CASSQADRDSPLHF	TGCGCCAGCAGCCAAGCGGACAGGGATTCACCCCTCCACTTT
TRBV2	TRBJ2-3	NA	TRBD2	CASPRGGEDTQYF	TGTGCCAGCCCGCGGGGGGGCGAAGATACGCAGTATTTT
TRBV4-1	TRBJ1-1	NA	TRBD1	CASSEPQGQANTEAFF	TGCGCCAGCAGCGAACCACAGGGGCAGGCGAACACTGAAGCTTTCTTT
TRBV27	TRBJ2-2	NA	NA	CASSFRAGELFF	TGTGCCAGCAGTTTCAGGGCCGGGGAGCTGTTTTTT
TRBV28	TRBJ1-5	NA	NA	CASSLRYRNSNQPQHF	TGTGCCAGCAGTTTACGCTACCGAAATAGCAATCAGCCCCAGCATTTT
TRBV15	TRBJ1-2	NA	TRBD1	CATSGDRGGNYGYTF	TGTGCCACCAGCGGGGACAGGGGGGGAAACTATGGCTACACCTTC
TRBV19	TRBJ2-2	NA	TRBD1	CDSKPGQATPKGGELFF	TGTGACTCGAAACCGGGACAGGCGACACCGAAGGGCGGGGAGCTGTTTTTT
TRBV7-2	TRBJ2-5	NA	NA	CASSLAARRQETQYF	TGTGCCAGCAGCTTAGCCGCTCGCAGACAAGAGACCCAGTACTTC
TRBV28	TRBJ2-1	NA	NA	CASSFQGYNEQFF	TGTGCCAGCAGTTTCCAGGGGTACAATGAGCAGTTCTTC
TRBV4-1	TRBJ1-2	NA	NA	CASSQFIRRNNYGYTF	TGCGCCAGCAGCCAATTCATCAGGCGAAATAACTATGGCTACACCTTC